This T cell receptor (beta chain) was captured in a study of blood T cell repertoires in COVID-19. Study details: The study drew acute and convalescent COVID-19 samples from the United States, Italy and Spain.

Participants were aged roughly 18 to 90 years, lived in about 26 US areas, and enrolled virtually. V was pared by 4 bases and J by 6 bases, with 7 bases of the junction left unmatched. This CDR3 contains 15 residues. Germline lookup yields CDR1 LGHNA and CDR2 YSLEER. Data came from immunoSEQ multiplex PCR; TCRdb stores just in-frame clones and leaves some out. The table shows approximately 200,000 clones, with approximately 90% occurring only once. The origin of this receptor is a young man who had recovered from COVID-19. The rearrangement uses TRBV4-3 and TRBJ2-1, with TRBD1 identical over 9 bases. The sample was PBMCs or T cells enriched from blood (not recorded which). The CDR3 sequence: CASSLGQGRGNEQFF. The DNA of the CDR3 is TGCGCCAGCAGCCTGGGACAGGGAAGGGGCAATGAGCAGTTCTTC.